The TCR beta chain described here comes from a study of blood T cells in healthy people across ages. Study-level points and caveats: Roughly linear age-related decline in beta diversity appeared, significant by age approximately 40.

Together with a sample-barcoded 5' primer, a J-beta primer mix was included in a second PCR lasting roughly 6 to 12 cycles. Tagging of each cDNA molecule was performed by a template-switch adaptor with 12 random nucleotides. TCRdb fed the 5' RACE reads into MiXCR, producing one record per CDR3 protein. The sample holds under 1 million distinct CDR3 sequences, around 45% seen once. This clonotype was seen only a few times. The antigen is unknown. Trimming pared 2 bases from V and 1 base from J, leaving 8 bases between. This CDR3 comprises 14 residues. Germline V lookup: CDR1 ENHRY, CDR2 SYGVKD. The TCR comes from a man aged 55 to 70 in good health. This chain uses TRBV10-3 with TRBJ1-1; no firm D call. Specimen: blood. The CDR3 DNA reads TGTGCCATCAGTGAGGCGGGTCCGAACACTGAAGCTTTCTTT. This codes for CAISEAGPNTEAFF.